Below, one TCR beta chain is given with its context. The antigen remains unidentified. This record belongs to a study of cytomegalovirus exposure and HLA in healthy donors. General observations from the study: 87-base-pair reads could not separate some V segments, including TRBV6-2 and TRBV6-3. The CMV antigen specificity of a few CMV-associated chains was confirmed through in vitro analysis. Reported findings show TCR beta sequences accurately forecast HLA-A and HLA-B alleles in most subjects.

V was pared by 2 bases and J by 12 bases, with 20 bases between. Germline V lookup: CDR1 SGHAT, CDR2 FQNNGV. The CDR3 loop spans 14 amino acids. Both 60 Vbeta primers and 13 Jbeta primers went into the PCR. Sequenced by immunoSEQ multiplex PCR; TCRdb stores in-frame clones only, minus some. The data contain around 120,000 clones, about 80% of them seen just once; the ten biggest clones take up around 0.92%. What was sequenced was PBMCs. The V call is TRBV11-2, the J call TRBJ2-7; TRBD2 is a possible D gene (5 bases). This TCR was sampled from a human donor in good health. The CDR3 sequence is CASSLPSGSNTMYF. The DNA of the CDR3 is TGTGCCAGCAGCTTACCGAGCGGTTCCAACACCATGTACTTC.